This is a list of T cell receptor beta chains from one sample in a study. From the RT-PCR reads, TCRdb called clonotypes with MiXCR, one entry per CDR3 protein. The table lists about 700,000 distinct CDR3 sequences, 14% of them singletons, with 3% to 4.5% in the top ten. Sequenced material: memory CD4+ T cells from blood. These receptors originate from a female donor in good health, serving as a healthy control. Each CDR3 is given with its conserved first and last residue. D genes are given only for firm matches. For some rows the clone size is stated as once, few or many, or as a class when expanded; others skip it.

>few|TRBJ2-3|-|TRBV5-8
TGTGCCAGCAGCTTGCAGGGTCGCGATGCGGATACGCAGTATTTT
CASSLQGRDADTQYF
>-|TRBJ2-7|TRBD2|TRBV2
TGTGCCAGCAGAGTAGCGGGAGTCTCCTACGAGCAGTACTTC
CASRVAGVSYEQYF
>-|TRBJ2-1|-|TRBV6-5
TGTGCCAGCAGTTACGCGTCGGGCAGACAGTTCTTC
CASSYASGRQFF
>few|TRBJ2-5|TRBD1|TRBV20-1
TGCAGTGCCATTTATACAGGGGTGCGCCAAGAGACCCAGTACTTC
CSAIYTGVRQETQYF
>-|TRBJ1-6|TRBD1|TRBV5-6
TGTGCCAGCAGCTTGTATCAGGGGGCGAGCTCACCCCTCCACTTT
CASSLYQGASSPLHF
>-|TRBJ2-7|-|TRBV20-1
TGCAGTGCTAGAGACTCAGGGAGGGGGTCCTACGAGCAGTACTTC
CSARDSGRGSYEQYF
>many|TRBJ1-1|-|TRBV20-1
TGCAGTGCTAGAGACCTCGGCACTGAAGCTTTCTTT
CSARDLGTEAFF
>few|TRBJ2-4|-|TRBV5-6
TGTGCCAGCAGCTTGACAGATTTTGGCAAAAACATTCAGTACTTC
CASSLTDFGKNIQYF
>many|TRBJ2-5|TRBD2|TRBV6-6
TGTGCCAGCAGTTCCGGTGGAGCGGGAGCAGAGACCCAGTACTTC
CASSSGGAGAETQYF
>-|TRBJ1-1|-|TRBV5-4
TGTGCCAGCAGCTTGGACAGGTCCCGAGCTTTCTTT
CASSLDRSRAFF
>-|TRBJ2-7|TRBD1|TRBV11-1
TGTGCCAGCAGCTTGACTGGGACAGATCCTTCCTACGAGCAGTACTTC
CASSLTGTDPSYEQYF
>few|TRBJ2-4|-|TRBV5-4
TGTGCCAGCAGCCCGGCAGGGGTAGCCAAAAACATTCAGTACTTC
CASSPAGVAKNIQYF
>few|TRBJ2-7|-|TRBV6-6
TGTGCCAGCAGCCCTAGAGACGAGCAGTACTTC
CASSPRDEQYF
>few|TRBJ2-3|TRBD1|TRBV7-9
TGTGCCAGCAGCTCCCTCGGGACAGGGTCATGGGATACGCAGTATTTT
CASSSLGTGSWDTQYF
>-|TRBJ2-3|-|TRBV12-3/TRBV12-4
TGTGCCAGCACTCTGTGGGGAGTAGGCACAGATACGCAGTATTTT
CASTLWGVGTDTQYF
>-|TRBJ2-1|-|TRBV5-4
TGTGCCAGCAGCCGGGGGAGGGAGCAGTTCTTC
CASSRGREQFF
>-|TRBJ2-1|-|TRBV9
TGTGCCAGCAGCCCGCGGGCGACCCCGATCTACAATGAGCAGTTCTTC
CASSPRATPIYNEQFF
>many|TRBJ1-3|-|TRBV12-3/TRBV12-4
TGTGCCAGCAGACCGACAGGCGGCTCTGGAAACACCATATATTTT
CASRPTGGSGNTIYF
>few|TRBJ2-1|TRBD2|TRBV28
TGTGCCAGCAGTTTGGGACCGACTAGCGGGAGCCACAATGAGCAGTTCTTC
CASSLGPTSGSHNEQFF
>many|TRBJ1-6|-|TRBV6-1
TGTGCCAGCAGTGCCGGGACCGGGAATTCACCCCTCCACTTT
CASSAGTGNSPLHF
>few|TRBJ1-2|-|TRBV12-3/TRBV12-4
TGTGCCAGCGGGGCTAGAGCTAACTATGGCTACACCTTC
CASGARANYGYTF
>many|TRBJ2-1|-|TRBV6-5
TGTGCCAGCAGACAGAGCTCCTACAATGAGCAGTTCTTC
CASRQSSYNEQFF
>-|TRBJ2-7|-|TRBV7-2
TGTGCCAGCAGCGTAGACAGGATCGGATACGAGCAGTACTTC
CASSVDRIGYEQYF
>-|TRBJ2-4|TRBD1|TRBV6-5
TGTGCCAGCAGACAGGGGGTAGCCAAAAACATTCAGTACTTC
CASRQGVAKNIQYF
>few|TRBJ2-1|TRBD2|TRBV18
TGTGCCAGCTCACCTGCTAGTCTAGCGGGAGTTGGGTCCTACAATGAGCAGTTCTTC
CASSPASLAGVGSYNEQFF